A single sample is the source of the 30 T cell receptor beta chains below, sequenced in a study of T cell responses to AZD1222 COVID-19 vaccine. Clones were read by immunoSEQ multiplex PCR, and TCRdb kept only the in-frame ones, dropping some. The top ten hold approximately 1.2% of the sample, which has 150,000 to 200,000 clones, approximately 90% seen once. The material was peripheral blood, obtained 28 days after the second AZD1222 dose. These receptors were taken from an adult who received the AZD1222 COVID-19 vaccine.

The chain joins TRBV28 to TRBJ2-7; D remains unclear. This CDR3 has 13 amino acids. Trimming shortened V by 4 bases and J by 0 bases, and 7 bases separated the two germline ends. Germline loops: CDR1 MDHEN, CDR2 SYDVKM. CDR3 sequence: CASSSPNSYEQYF. As DNA, the CDR3 is TGTGCCAGCAGTTCGCCTAACTCCTACGAGCAGTACTTC.

This clone has only one observation. V usage is TRBV20-1 and J usage is TRBJ2-3; TRBD1 matches 7 bases. The germline V gene has CDR1 DFQATT and CDR2 SNEGSKA (reference sequence). CDR3 length: 14 amino acids. V lost 3 bases and J lost 9; bases outside the gene matches: 12. This CDR3 is CSASLDRLMRTQYF. In DNA form, the CDR3 reads TGCAGTGCTAGTTTGGACAGGCTCATGAGGACGCAGTATTTT.

This rearrangement joins TRBV6-6 to TRBJ1-3; D is unresolved. The CDR3 has 15 residues. Germline loops: CDR1 MNHNY, CDR2 SVGAGI (reference sequence). The ends were cut back, 6 bases at V and 3 bases at J, with 15 bases in the middle. The CDR3 DNA sequence: TGTGCCAGCAGCCTCATTCTACAGAGTGGAAACACCATATATTTT. Its protein is CASSLILQSGNTIYF.

The chain recombines TRBV28 with TRBJ1-4; 9 nucleotides match TRBD1. Germline loops: CDR1 MDHEN, CDR2 SYDVKM. V gave up 6 bases and J gave up 0 bases; unmatched junction bases: 5. The CDR3 is 16 residues long. The CDR3 nucleotides are TGTGCCAGCAGCGGACAGGGGTCGGCAACTAATGAAAAACTGTTTTTT. This translates into CASSGQGSATNEKLFF.

This chain links TRBV3-1 (or the pseudogene TRBV3-2) with TRBJ1-2, with D perhaps matching TRBD1 (6 bases). Germline V gene data show CDR1 as LGHDT and CDR2 as YNNKEL (reference sequence). The CDR3 spans 14 residues. Deletions cut 2 bases from V and 5 bases from J, with 12 bases between. The CDR3 DNA reads as TGTGCCAGCAGCCAATCGGGGGCAGGGTATGGCTACACCTTC. Amino acid sequence: CASSQSGAGYGYTF.

The chain has TRBV20-1 and TRBJ1-2, with 10 positions matching TRBD1. This CDR3 is built from 11 residues. V lost 5 bases, J lost 8 bases, and 2 bases stayed unmatched. Germline loops: CDR1 DFQATT, CDR2 SNEGSKA (reference sequence). The CDR3 here is CSADRGQGYTF. CDR3 DNA: TGCAGTGCTGACAGGGGGCAAGGCTACACCTTC.

The chain uses TRBV19 and TRBJ1-6, with a possible D match to TRBD1 (5 bases). Germline CDR1 reads LNHDA; CDR2 reads SQIVND (reference sequence). The ends were cut back, 10 bases at V and 0 bases at J, with 16 bases in the middle. The CDR3 covers 16 residues. CDR3 in amino acids: CATGLALSSYNSPLHF. The CDR3, as DNA: TGTGCCACGGGACTGGCACTTAGCTCCTATAATTCACCCCTCCACTTT. Together with reference TRBV19 and TRBJ1-6, the CDR3 gives the full variable domain: DGGITQSPKYLFRKEGQNVTLSCEQNLNHDAMYWYRQDPGQGLRLIYYSQIVNDFQKGDIAEGYSVSREKKESFPLTVTSAQKNPTAFYLCATGLALSSYNSPLHFGNGTRLTVT.

The chain recombines TRBV7-9 with TRBJ1-2, with 8 bases lining up with TRBD1. The CDR3 has 17 amino acids. The J segment lost 0 bases and the V segment lost 0 bases, leaving 6 bases of the junction unmatched. In germline, CDR1 is SEHNR, CDR2 FQNEAQ (reference sequence). CDR3 bases: TGTGCCAGCAGCTTAGCGGGGTCGACAGGGGCTAACTATGGCTACACCTTC. This translates into CASSLAGSTGANYGYTF. Supplemented by reference TRBV7-9 and TRBJ1-2, the full variable domain reads DTGVSQNPRHKITKRGQNVTFRCDPISEHNRLYWYRQTLGQGPEFLTYFQNEAQLEKSRLLSDRFSAERPKGSFSTLEIQRTEQGDSAMYLCASSLAGSTGANYGYTFGSGTRLTVV.

The genes are TRBV6-5 and TRBJ1-3; D is perhaps TRBD1 (6 bases). Germline CDR1 MNHEY, CDR2 SVGAGI. The CDR3 totals 15 residues. V lost 2 bases, J lost 4 bases, and 12 bases lay in between. The CDR3 bases are TGTGCCAGCAGTTACCTGGCAGGGGTGGGAAACACCATATATTTT. Its protein is CASSYLAGVGNTIYF.

The chain carries TRBV6-1 and TRBJ2-1; D gene unclear. V was pared by 1 base and J by 7 bases, with 14 bases between. Germline V CDR1 and CDR2: MNHNS, SASEGT. This CDR3 is built from 15 residues. The CDR3 is CASSEGSQVYNEQFF. The CDR3 DNA sequence: TGTGCCAGCAGTGAAGGTTCCCAGGTTTATAATGAGCAGTTCTTC.

In DNA, the CDR3 is TGTGCCAGTAAAAGGGAGGGACCTTTAACCTATAACTATGGCTACACCTTC. It yields the protein CASKREGPLTYNYGYTF. The chain employs TRBV19 and TRBJ1-2, with D possibly being TRBD1 (5 bases). V lost 7 bases to trimming and J lost 1 base, with 22 bases between them. The CDR3 has 17 residues. Germline values: CDR1 LNHDA, CDR2 SQIVND (reference sequence).

This chain uses TRBV6-9 with TRBJ1-1; 8 nucleotides align to TRBD1. This CDR3 region has 16 residues. Per the germline V gene, CDR1 is MNHGY and CDR2 is SVAAGI. The V gene end was trimmed by 6 bases and the J gene end by 1 base; junction bases not matched to a gene: 10. CDR3 coding DNA: TGTGCCAGCAGCCGCGACAGGGGATGGAAGAACACTGAAGCTTTCTTT. Translation: CASSRDRGWKNTEAFF.

The rearrangement uses TRBV11-2 and TRBJ1-2; perhaps TRBD1 as D (5 bases). This CDR3 contains 14 residues. Trimming shortened V by 1 base and J by 12 bases, and 18 bases separated the two germline ends. From germline, CDR1 is SGHAT and CDR2 FQNNGV. CDR3 amino acids: CASSLGAGSSTDTF. The CDR3 nucleotides read TGTGCCAGCAGCTTAGGAGCAGGGTCGTCCACCGACACCTTC.

This sequence joins TRBV5-1 and TRBJ2-7, with no clear D. The germline V and J ends were trimmed by 2 bases and 4 bases, with 10 bases remaining between them. The CDR3 is made up of 13 amino acids. Germline CDR1 is SGHRS and CDR2 is YFSETQ. CDR3: CASSFDLRYEQYF. CDR3 coding DNA: TGCGCCAGCAGCTTCGACTTACGATACGAGCAGTACTTC.

The gene calls are TRBV7-9 and TRBJ1-3; D is unresolved. V was cut by 2 bases and J by 1 base, with 9 bases left in between. Germline CDR1 reads SEHNR; CDR2 reads FQNEAQ (reference sequence). This CDR3 is built from 15 residues. In DNA form, the CDR3 reads TGTGCCAGCAGCTTATTATTGGGATCTGGAAACACCATATATTTT. As protein: CASSLLLGSGNTIYF.

The rearrangement links TRBV29-1 to TRBJ1-1; D gene unclear. The germline V gene has CDR1 SQVTM and CDR2 ANQGSEA. CDR3 size: 13 residues. V was clipped by 5 bases and J by 4 bases, with 14 bases between them. CDR3 in amino acids: CSVWTREGTEAFF. The CDR3 nucleotides read TGCAGCGTTTGGACCCGGGAAGGCACTGAAGCTTTCTTT.

V usage is TRBV28 and J usage is TRBJ2-2, with TRBD2 as a possible D gene (6 bases). Trimming cost V 10 bases and J 4 bases, with 19 bases left between them. CDR1 is MDHEN, CDR2 SYDVKM, per germline. CDR3 size: 15 residues. DNA for the CDR3: TGTGCCACACGGGGACTGAGGGGCCCCACCGGGGAGCTGTTTTTT. It codes for CATRGLRGPTGELFF.

The chain employs TRBV5-4 and TRBJ1-2; 7 bases line up with TRBD1. V lost 5 bases and J lost 4; bases outside the gene matches: 8. CDR3 length: 14 amino acids. Germline-derived CDR1 and CDR2 are SGHNT and YYREEE (reference sequence). CDR3 sequence (DNA): TGTGCCAGCAGTAGCCGGGACAGAGTCTATGGCTACACCTTC. Translated, it gives CASSSRDRVYGYTF.

The chain joins TRBV6-1 to TRBJ1-5; D uncertain. In germline, CDR1 is MNHNS, CDR2 SASEGT. Trimming shortened V by 0 bases and J by 3 bases, and 9 bases separated the two germline ends. This CDR3 has 15 amino acids. CDR3 nucleotide sequence: TGTGCCAGCAGTGAAGCAGGCGCTTCCAATCAGCCCCAGCATTTT. Translating gives CASSEAGASNQPQHF.

The chain recombines TRBV5-1 with TRBJ1-1; D call uncertain. With 3 bases removed from V and 1 base from J, the gap between germline ends came to 7 bases. Germline lookup yields CDR1 SGHRS and CDR2 YFSETQ. The CDR3 has 13 amino acids. The CDR3, as DNA: TGCGCCAGCAGCTCAAAGAGGAACACTGAAGCTTTCTTT. Its translation: CASSSKRNTEAFF.

The chain uses TRBV5-1 and TRBJ1-1, with 10 bases aligning to TRBD1. The CDR3 runs to 17 residues. The junction had 9 bases not matched to a gene; V was cut back by 3 bases and J by 1 base. Germline assignment: CDR1 SGHRS and CDR2 YFSETQ. In DNA, the CDR3 is TGCGCCAGCAGCTGGAACGACAGGGGGCGTGAGAACACTGAAGCTTTCTTT. It is translated as CASSWNDRGRENTEAFF.

The chain is built from TRBV7-9 and TRBJ1-5; TRBD1 is a possible D gene (5 bases). Trimming removed 3 bases at V and 4 bases at J, with 16 bases between. The CDR3 sequence is 16 residues long. Germline CDR1 reads SEHNR; CDR2 reads FQNEAQ (reference sequence). The CDR3 is CASSLGTGTVNQPQHF. The CDR3 nucleotides read TGTGCCAGCAGCTTGGGAACCGGGACGGTGAATCAGCCCCAGCATTTT.

The V call is TRBV7-2, the J call TRBJ2-7; possible D gene TRBD1, 5 bases. The germline V and J ends were trimmed by 4 bases and 0 bases, with 22 bases remaining between them. There are 18 residues in the CDR3. From germline, CDR1 is SGHTA and CDR2 FQGNSA. CDR3 residues: CASSSPPIGRALSYEQYF. The CDR3, as DNA: TGTGCCAGCAGCTCTCCCCCCATCGGCAGGGCGCTCTCCTACGAGCAGTACTTC. The full variable domain, rest sourced from reference TRBV7-2 and TRBJ2-7, is GAGVSQSPSNKVTEKGKDVELRCDPISGHTALYWYRQSLGQGLEFLIYFQGNSAPDKSGLPSDRFSAERTGGSVSTLTIQRTQQEDSAVYLCASSSPPIGRALSYEQYFGPGTRLTVT.

The rearrangement joins TRBV27 to TRBJ1-1; D unclear. The ends were cut back, 0 bases at V and 4 bases at J, with 12 bases in the middle. Germline-derived CDR1 and CDR2 are MNHEY and SMNVEV (reference sequence). The CDR3 spans 15 residues. CDR3 sequence (DNA): TGTGCCAGCAGTTTATCAGGGCCGCGGGCCACTGAAGCTTTCTTT. It specifies CASSLSGPRATEAFF.

The chain links TRBV25-1 to TRBJ2-5; 8 bases agree with TRBD1. V shed 8 bases, J shed 0 bases, and the junction held 5 bases outside the gene matches. This CDR3 is 14 amino acids long. The germline gives CDR1 MGHDK, CDR2 SYGVNS. The CDR3 is CASEGQDNQETQYF. The CDR3 region has the DNA TGTGCCAGCGAGGGACAGGATAACCAAGAGACCCAGTACTTC.

This clone was detected once. The gene calls are TRBV19 and TRBJ2-7; the D gene is possibly TRBD1 (6 bases). V shed 3 bases and J shed 0 bases, with 18 bases lying between them. The germline CDR1 and CDR2 sequences are LNHDA and SQIVND (reference sequence). The CDR3 loop spans 17 amino acids. The CDR3 nucleotides are TGTGCCAGTAGTATCCCTTTCAGGGGCCCCGTCTCCTACGAGCAGTACTTC. Translated: CASSIPFRGPVSYEQYF. The full variable domain, completed using reference TRBV19 and TRBJ2-7, is DGGITQSPKYLFRKEGQNVTLSCEQNLNHDAMYWYRQDPGQGLRLIYYSQIVNDFQKGDIAEGYSVSREKKESFPLTVTSAQKNPTAFYLCASSIPFRGPVSYEQYFGPGTRLTVT.

This rearrangement joins TRBV23-1 to TRBJ1-5; the D is unclear. TRBV23-1 is an open reading frame whose function is uncertain. The CDR3 has 16 amino acids. V was clipped by 0 bases and J by 3 bases, with 12 bases between them. CDR3 in DNA: TGCGCCAGCAGTCAATCGGAGAATGACTTCAATCAGCCCCAGCATTTT. It specifies CASSQSENDFNQPQHF.

The CDR3 protein is CAWSFGQGHQPQHF. The CDR3, as DNA: TGTGCCTGGAGTTTCGGACAGGGGCATCAGCCCCAGCATTTT. The rearrangement uses TRBV30 and TRBJ1-5, with 9 bases fitting TRBD1. In germline, CDR1 is GTSNPN, CDR2 SVGIG (reference sequence). This CDR3 is 14 amino acids long. The V and J ends lost 2 bases and 5 bases, in that order; junction bases with no gene match: 4.

The sample holds a few counts of this clone. This chain connects TRBV6-1 to TRBJ1-2, with D maybe TRBD1 (5 bases). The germline V gene has CDR1 MNHNS and CDR2 SASEGT. This CDR3 has 16 amino acids. Trimming stripped 1 base from V and 4 bases from J, with 16 bases between. The CDR3 loop reads CASSEGGGTPTYGYTF. The CDR3 DNA reads as TGTGCCAGCAGTGAAGGGGGAGGGACCCCTACCTATGGCTACACCTTC.

This clone appeared once. This chain uses TRBV28 with TRBJ2-7; D unclear. The CDR3 spans 16 residues. The ends were cut back, 2 bases at V and 4 bases at J, with 18 bases in the middle. CDR1 and CDR2 from the germline V gene are MDHEN and SYDVKM. In DNA, the CDR3 is TGTGCCAGCAGTTTACGGATCGGTGGTCGGGTATACGAGCAGTACTTC. Translated, it gives CASSLRIGGRVYEQYF.